This T cell receptor (beta chain) was retrieved from a study of Ad26.COV2.S vaccination and SARS-CoV-2 variants. Study details: Once, or twice with 56 days between doses, Ad26.COV2.S was given intramuscularly.

This CDR3 spans 17 amino acids. The ends lost 0 bases at V and 0 bases at J; junction bases unmatched: 5. CDR1 is LNHNV and CDR2 is YYDKDF in the germline V gene (reference sequence). This clone occurred a few times. Its antigen is as yet unknown. Study findings and constraints: Spike-specific TCR breadth was greater after Ad26.COV2.S than placebo.

Noted treatment: about 20 received Ad26.COV2.S at low or high dose, single or two shots; a few received placebo; per-sample allocation not given. Samples came from day 63 after the first vaccine or placebo injection. Participants' vaccine, an Ad26 vector, delivered Wuhan-strain SARS-CoV-2 spike. The assay was immunoSEQ multiplex PCR, and TCRdb's table has in-frame clones only and misses some. In the table there are about 440,000 clones, roughly 91% of which are singletons. V is TRBV15 and J is TRBJ2-3, with 8 bases that match TRBD2. This TCR came from a person aged 18 to 59 who received the Ad26.COV2.S COVID-19 vaccine or a placebo. The sample in question was peripheral blood, obtained in a trial of Ad26.COV2.S vaccine versus placebo. The CDR3 DNA follows: TGTGCCACCAGCAGAGACACCGGACTAGCCAGCACAGATACGCAGTATTTT. Its protein is CATSRDTGLASTDTQYF.